This T cell receptor beta chain was identified in a study of CD8 T cells in ankylosing spondylitis. TCRdb reprocessed the 5' RACE reads with MiXCR, giving one entry per CDR3 protein. Of approximately 250,000 distinct CDR3 sequences in the sample, 20% to 30% were seen once. There are a few counts of this clonotype. J gave up 1 base and V 1 base, and 8 bases lay outside the gene matches. The CDR3 runs to 17 residues. Germline CDR1 reads SQVTM; CDR2 reads ANQGSEA. This TCR came from a male donor with ankylosing spondylitis or in good health (not recorded which). The chain has TRBV29-1 and TRBJ2-2; 8 bases are a match to TRBD1. Sequenced material: blood, either unsorted or a sorted T cell fraction (not recorded which). CDR3 nucleotide sequence: TGCAGCGTTGAAGGCAGGGGGCCCTTCTTGAACACCGGGGAGCTGTTTTTT. Encoded protein: CSVEGRGPFLNTGELFF.